This TCR beta chain was captured in a study of T cell responses to AZD1222 COVID-19 vaccine. The study, taken as a whole, reports: Seropositivity was recorded at baseline in only 6 or 7 AZD1222 recipients.

This clone was counted a few times. The antigen is undetermined. Pooled together were second doses at about 4 or about 12 weeks. The CDR3 is made up of 14 amino acids. CDR1 GTSNPN and CDR2 SVGIG come from the germline V gene (reference sequence). The ends were cut back, 2 bases at V and 7 bases at J, with 12 bases in the middle. Produced via immunoSEQ multiplex PCR; TCRdb's table is partial and in-frame only. In the table there are more than 150,000 clones, nearly 95% of which are singletons. The TCR originated in an adult who received the AZD1222 COVID-19 vaccine. The chain joins TRBV30 to TRBJ1-6; tentative D call: TRBD1 (5 bases). The sample was peripheral blood, taken 28 days after the second AZD1222 dose. This CDR3 reads CAWSKGARNSPLHF. The CDR3 DNA follows: TGTGCCTGGAGTAAAGGGGCGAGGAATTCACCCCTCCACTTT.